Presented here are 20 T cell receptor beta chains from one specimen sequenced in a study of cytomegalovirus exposure and HLA in healthy donors. Sequenced by immunoSEQ multiplex PCR; TCRdb stores in-frame clones only, minus some. The profile shows some 170,000 clones, about 89% of them singletons. The sequenced material came from PBMCs. All receptors come from a young man in good health and CMV-seropositive.

V usage is TRBV6-5 and J usage is TRBJ2-3, with D perhaps TRBD1 (6 bases). V was shortened by 6 bases and J by 5 bases, with 12 bases between the two germline ends. Germline V gene sequence: CDR1 MNHEY, CDR2 SVGAGI. The CDR3 has 13 residues. The CDR3 DNA follows: TGTGCCAGCAGCACAGGGTTCCAAGATACGCAGTATTTT. This codes for CASSTGFQDTQYF.

J is TRBJ1-4 and V is TRBV30; maybe TRBD1 (6 bases). The V end lost 0 bases, the J end lost 5 bases, and 19 bases lay between the germline ends. The germline gives CDR1 GTSNPN, CDR2 SVGIG (reference sequence). This CDR3 has 17 residues. CDR3 in amino acids: CAWSVLGEGVENEKLFF. CDR3 DNA: TGTGCCTGGAGTGTATTGGGAGAGGGGGTCGAGAATGAAAAACTGTTTTTT. Together with reference TRBV30 and TRBJ1-4, the CDR3 gives the full variable domain: SQTIHQWPATLVQPVGSPLSLECTVEGTSNPNLYWYRQAAGRGLQLLFYSVGIGQISSEVPQNLSASRPQDRQFILSSKKLLLSDSGFYLCAWSVLGEGVENEKLFFGSGTQLSVL.

The rearrangement joins TRBV18 to TRBJ2-5; the D is unclear. Germline V lookup: CDR1 KGHSH, CDR2 LQKENI. The CDR3 is 14 amino acids. Trimming left V 0 bases short and J 3 bases short, with 8 bases between. Here the CDR3 reads CASSPPPAEETQYF. CDR3 nucleotides: TGTGCCAGCTCACCACCCCCCGCGGAAGAGACCCAGTACTTC. Full variable domain (missing parts from reference TRBV18 and TRBJ2-5): NAGVMQNPRHLVRRRGQEARLRCSPMKGHSHVYWYRQLPEEGLKFMVYLQKENIIDESGMPKERFSAEFPKEGPSILRIQQVVRGDSAAYFCASSPPPAEETQYFGPGTRLLVL.

The chain has TRBV5-4 and TRBJ2-3, with D maybe TRBD1 (6 bases). Germline CDR1 reads SGHNT; CDR2 reads YYREEE (reference sequence). CDR3 length equals 14 residues. V lost 2 bases and J lost 2, with 9 bases in between. CDR3 in DNA: TGTGCCAGCAGCTTACAGGGATCCACAGATACGCAGTATTTT. Translated, it gives CASSLQGSTDTQYF.

The chain carries TRBV6-1 and TRBJ2-2; no clear D gene. The V gene's germline CDR1 is MNHNS and CDR2 SASEGT. Trimming removed 2 bases from V and 1 base from J, with 5 bases in between. The CDR3 is made up of 14 amino acids. The CDR3 here is CASSEIQNTGELFF. CDR3 DNA: TGTGCCAGCAGTGAAATCCAGAACACCGGGGAGCTGTTTTTT.

J is TRBJ1-4 and V is TRBV4-2; D not certain. Trimming cost V 0 bases and J 4 bases, with 9 bases left between them. CDR1 and CDR2 from the germline V gene are LGHNA and YNFKEQ. This CDR3 comprises 15 residues. CDR3 nucleotides: TGTGCCAGCAGCCAAGAAGCAGACTATAATGAAAAACTGTTTTTT. Its translation is CASSQEADYNEKLFF.

The sample holds a few counts of this clone. V gene TRBV27 combines with J gene TRBJ2-4; tentatively, D is TRBD2 (6 bases). Trimming took off 6 bases at V and 9 bases at J, with 18 bases between the two ends. The CDR3 contains 14 residues. Germline V lookup: CDR1 MNHEY, CDR2 SMNVEV (reference sequence). CDR3 DNA sequence: TGTGCCAGCAGCCCCCTAGGGGAGGATTTCATTCAGTACTTC. Residues: CASSPLGEDFIQYF.

CDR3 amino acids: CASSRPLAGLTYEQYF. The CDR3 DNA reads TGTGCCAGCAGCCGACCGCTAGCGGGTCTGACCTACGAGCAGTACTTC. The chain uses TRBV7-2 and TRBJ2-7; 8 positions agree with TRBD2. V shed 5 bases and J 2 bases; nucleotides not matched to a gene: 11. Germline V gene lookup returns CDR1 SGHTA and CDR2 FQGNSA. This CDR3 has 16 amino acids.

The chain employs TRBV27 and TRBJ2-7, with D possibly TRBD2 on 5 matching bases. Trimming pared 6 bases from V and 3 bases from J, leaving 24 bases between. The germline CDR1 and CDR2 sequences are MNHEY and SMNVEV (reference sequence). This CDR3 comprises 17 residues. The CDR3 coding sequence is TGTGCCAGCAGCCAGGAAGGAAGCGGCGGAACCTTCTACGAGCAGTACTTC. It encodes CASSQEGSGGTFYEQYF.

The CDR3 is CASSSPGGKSGNTIYF. CDR3 in DNA: TGTGCCAGCAGTTCCCCTGGAGGTAAATCCGGAAACACCATATATTTT. The J gene is TRBJ1-3, the V gene TRBV28; the D is unclear. The CDR3 has 16 residues. V lost 4 bases and J lost 4, with 17 bases in between. Germline lookup yields CDR1 MDHEN and CDR2 SYDVKM.

This clone was counted once. The rearrangement links TRBV7-9 to TRBJ2-3; D unclear. The CDR3 runs to 15 residues. V lost 0 bases and J 2 bases, leaving 9 bases between the germline ends. CDR1 SEHNR and CDR2 FQNEAQ come from the germline V gene (reference sequence). The DNA of the CDR3 is TGTGCCAGCAGCTTAGCTTACAGAGACACAGATACGCAGTATTTT. This sequence encodes CASSLAYRDTDTQYF.

The chain links TRBV28 to TRBJ1-2; D gene unclear. Germline assignment: CDR1 MDHEN and CDR2 SYDVKM. The CDR3 spans 13 residues. V was trimmed by 2 bases and J by 4 bases, leaving 8 bases between them. The CDR3 region is CASSLGPVYGYTF. The CDR3 DNA reads as TGTGCCAGCAGTTTAGGGCCGGTCTATGGCTACACCTTC.

J is TRBJ1-5 and V is TRBV19; 7 bases agree with TRBD1. The germline V gene has CDR1 LNHDA and CDR2 SQIVND (reference sequence). The ends lost 3 bases at V and 7 bases at J; junction bases unmatched: 6. The CDR3 contains 14 residues. CDR3 in DNA: TGTGCCAGTAGTATGCGACAGGGTGGGCAGCCCCAGCATTTT. It specifies CASSMRQGGQPQHF.

This rearrangement joins TRBV28 to TRBJ1-2; possibly TRBD1 for D (5 bases). The CDR3 is made up of 14 amino acids. The V and J ends lost 5 bases and 3 bases respectively, with 13 bases between them. CDR1 and CDR2 (germline): MDHEN, SYDVKM. The DNA of the CDR3 is TGTGCCAGCAGTGGGACGGGACTTCACTATGGCTACACCTTC. Protein product: CASSGTGLHYGYTF.

The V gene is TRBV18, the J gene TRBJ2-1; D ambiguous. CDR1 and CDR2 from the germline V gene are KGHSH and LQKENI. The CDR3 is 14 residues long. V lost 3 bases and J 3 bases, leaving 9 bases between the germline ends. The CDR3 loop reads CASSPENYYNEQFF. The CDR3 DNA is TGTGCCAGCTCACCCGAAAACTACTACAATGAGCAGTTCTTC.

This CDR3 is CASSQEYGGGYTF. CDR3 DNA: TGTGCCAGCAGCCAAGAGTACGGGGGTGGCTACACCTTC. The chain links TRBV14 to TRBJ1-2; the D gene is possibly TRBD1 (5 bases). The CDR3 contains 13 residues. The germline V gene has CDR1 SGHDN and CDR2 FVKESK. Trimming cost V 0 bases and J 7 bases, with 9 bases left between them.

V is TRBV4-2 and J is TRBJ2-2; 7 bases line up with TRBD1. The CDR3 length is 16 residues. The V gene end was trimmed by 0 bases and the J gene end by 4 bases; junction bases not matched to a gene: 5. Germline CDR1 reads LGHNA; CDR2 reads YNFKEQ. CDR3 DNA: TGTGCCAGCAGCCAAGAAGGGGGCGCAGGCACCGGGGAGCTGTTTTTT. The encoded protein is CASSQEGGAGTGELFF.

The chain joins TRBV7-2 to TRBJ2-3, with TRBD1 matching 8 bases. J was trimmed by 8 bases and V by 1 base; bases with no gene match: 8. Germline CDR1 is SGHTA and CDR2 is FQGNSA. CDR3 size: 15 residues. The CDR3 sequence: CASSLGWRGQATQYF. The CDR3 bases are TGTGCCAGCAGCTTAGGTTGGAGGGGACAGGCTACGCAGTATTTT.

The chain links TRBV25-1 to TRBJ2-1; perhaps TRBD2 as D (5 bases). Germline V lookup: CDR1 MGHDK, CDR2 SYGVNS. This CDR3 comprises 13 residues. Trimming took off 7 bases at V and 3 bases at J, with 10 bases between the two ends. CDR3 DNA sequence: TGTGCCAGCACGCCAGACTACTACAATGAGCAGTTCTTC. It encodes CASTPDYYNEQFF.

This chain joins TRBV7-8 and TRBJ2-7; TRBD1 aligns across 7 bases. The CDR3 is made up of 13 amino acids. Germline V CDR1 and CDR2: SGHVS, FQNEAQ. V gave up 5 bases and J gave up 3 bases; unmatched junction bases: 4. The CDR3, as DNA: TGTGCCAGCAGCCGACAGGGAATCTACGAGCAGTACTTC. It yields the protein CASSRQGIYEQYF.